The 27 T cell receptor beta chains presented below share a single source sample, sequenced in a study of CD8+ T cells in alopecia areata. Extraction and reverse transcription of RNA yielded cDNA as the sequencing template. The repertoire was sequenced with immunoSEQ multiplex PCR; TCRdb's copy has only in-frame clones and lacks some. The top ten hold 1% to 1.5% of the sample, which has 75,000 to 100,000 clones, 41% seen once. The sequencing sample was made of CD4+ T cells sorted from blood. Source of these receptors: a human donor with alopecia areata.

This clone was observed a single time. The rearrangement links TRBV9 to TRBJ2-6; D unclear. Per germline, CDR1 SGDLS and CDR2 YYNGEE. V was shortened by 4 bases and J by 0 bases, with 8 bases between the two germline ends. CDR3 length equals 15 residues. CDR3 region: CASSTSNSGANVLTF. CDR3 nucleotide sequence: TGTGCCAGCAGCACAAGCAACTCTGGGGCCAACGTCCTGACTTTC.

The rearrangement uses TRBV29-1 and TRBJ2-3; no definite D call. Trimming removed 2 bases at V and 7 bases at J, with 10 bases between. CDR3 length: 12 amino acids. CDR1 and CDR2 (germline): SQVTM, ANQGSEA. The CDR3: CSVELGMNTQYF. In nucleotides, the CDR3 is TGCAGCGTTGAACTCGGAATGAATACGCAGTATTTT.

This clone was recorded a few times. In the same sample, other DNA sequences code for this CDR3. The CDR3 DNA follows: TGCAGTGCCCGCCTATACAATGAGCAGTTCTTC. This gives the protein CSARLYNEQFF. This chain links TRBV20-1 with TRBJ2-1; D remains unclear. Germline V gives CDR1 DFQATT, CDR2 SNEGSKA (reference sequence). The CDR3 is 11 residues long. Trimming pared 6 bases from V and 4 bases from J, leaving 7 bases between.

This clone was seen a single time. The genes are TRBV5-1 and TRBJ2-5; D is possibly TRBD2 (5 bases). V was pared by 4 bases and J by 1 base, with 14 bases between. The germline gives CDR1 SGHRS, CDR2 YFSETQ. This CDR3 is 15 amino acids long. CDR3: CASSVQTGSQETQYF. As DNA, the CDR3 is TGCGCCAGCAGCGTACAGACGGGGAGCCAAGAGACCCAGTACTTC.

The CDR3 DNA is TGTGCCAGCAGTCGTTCCCTCGGGTCCTACAATGAGCAGTTCTTC. Encoded protein: CASSRSLGSYNEQFF. V gene TRBV27 combines with J gene TRBJ2-1; D gene ambiguous. V gave up 5 bases and J gave up 1 base, with 12 bases separating them. Germline V lookup: CDR1 MNHEY, CDR2 SMNVEV (reference sequence). The CDR3 contains 15 residues.

V usage is TRBV19 and J usage is TRBJ2-7, with TRBD2 matching over 12 bases. The germline V gene encodes CDR1 LNHDA and CDR2 SQIVND (reference sequence). V lost 5 bases and J lost 2; bases outside the gene matches: 4. The CDR3 totals 15 residues. Written as DNA, the CDR3 is TGTGCCAGTAGTCCTCGACTAGCGGGGGCCTACGAGCAGTACTTC. This encodes CASSPRLAGAYEQYF.

The CDR3 here is CASSRQGSSGNTIYF. CDR3 in DNA: TGTGCCAGCAGTAGACAGGGGAGCTCTGGAAACACCATATATTTT. The chain is built from TRBV6-5 and TRBJ1-3, with 8 nucleotides matching TRBD1. This CDR3 contains 15 residues. Germline V gene lookup returns CDR1 MNHEY and CDR2 SVGAGI. The J segment lost 0 bases and the V segment lost 5 bases, leaving 3 bases of the junction unmatched.

V and J are TRBV28 and TRBJ2-3; 7 positions match TRBD2. Germline V gives CDR1 MDHEN, CDR2 SYDVKM. J lost 4 bases, V lost 6 bases, and 13 bases had no gene match. The CDR3 spans 16 residues. As DNA, the CDR3 is TGTGCCAGCAGCCTTTACGGCGGGAGCGAGCCAGATACGCAGTATTTT. This translates into CASSLYGGSEPDTQYF.

The chain combines TRBV27 with TRBJ2-1, with TRBD1 matching over 7 bases. Germline V CDR1 and CDR2: MNHEY, SMNVEV (reference sequence). With 5 bases clipped from V and 8 bases from J, the junction kept 15 bases outside the gene matches. The CDR3 contains 16 residues. CDR3 in DNA: TGTGCCAGCAGTCGGAACCGGGACAGCAGTTCGGATGAGCAGTTCTTC. Translating it yields CASSRNRDSSSDEQFF.

The rearrangement links TRBV30 to TRBJ1-4; D may be TRBD1 (5 bases). The V gene's germline CDR1 is GTSNPN and CDR2 SVGIG (reference sequence). Deletions cut 4 bases from V and 5 bases from J, with 11 bases between. CDR3 length: 13 amino acids. CDR3 sequence (DNA): TGTGCCTGGACCACCTCAGGGAATGAAAAACTGTTTTTT. It codes for CAWTTSGNEKLFF.

V gene TRBV7-3 combines with J gene TRBJ1-1, with D possibly TRBD1 on 5 matching bases. Trimming shortened V by 2 bases and J by 1 base, and 14 bases separated the two germline ends. CDR1 SGHTA and CDR2 FQGTGA come from the germline V gene. The CDR3 consists of 16 residues. CDR3 in DNA: TGTGCCAGCAGCTTATCCGGGGCAGCAGAGAACACTGAAGCTTTCTTT. Translation: CASSLSGAAENTEAFF.

The V and J genes are TRBV6-5 and TRBJ2-6, with D hard to call. V was cut by 8 bases and J by 0 bases, with 8 bases left in between. The germline V gene encodes CDR1 MNHEY and CDR2 SVGAGI. CDR3 length equals 14 residues. For the CDR3, the DNA is TGTGCCAGCCAGACTTACTCTGGGGCCAACGTCCTGACTTTC. Its translation: CASQTYSGANVLTF.

The rearrangement uses TRBV7-2 and TRBJ2-5; 7 nucleotides align to TRBD2. After removal of 5 bases from V and 2 bases from J, the junction contained 8 bases not matched to a gene. The CDR3 consists of 15 residues. Germline CDR1 reads SGHTA; CDR2 reads FQGNSA. The CDR3 loop is CASSATAGIQETQYF. The CDR3 DNA is TGTGCCAGCAGCGCAACAGCGGGAATACAAGAGACCCAGTACTTC.

The V call is TRBV5-1, the J call TRBJ2-3; D is uncertain. CDR3 length: 13 amino acids. V lost 0 bases, J lost 6 bases, and 8 bases lay in between. In germline, CDR1 is SGHRS, CDR2 YFSETQ. Here the CDR3 reads CASSLASVDTQYF. The CDR3 DNA reads TGCGCCAGCAGCTTGGCTTCGGTGGATACGCAGTATTTT.

The chain couples TRBV7-2 to TRBJ2-2; no firm D call. V lost 4 bases and J 5 bases, leaving 11 bases between the germline ends. The CDR3 has 14 residues. From germline, CDR1 is SGHTA and CDR2 FQGNSA. The chain's CDR3 is CASSWPSRTGELFF. The CDR3 region has the DNA TGTGCCAGCAGCTGGCCCTCAAGAACCGGGGAGCTGTTTTTT.

This clone showed up many times. The J gene is TRBJ1-2, the V gene TRBV28; D remains unclear. Trimming cost V 6 bases and J 8 bases, with 10 bases left between them. Germline CDR1 MDHEN, CDR2 SYDVKM. The CDR3 consists of 11 residues. The CDR3 protein is CASRNVGGYTF. The CDR3 DNA is TGTGCCAGCAGGAATGTGGGAGGCTACACCTTC.

The chain employs TRBV9 and TRBJ2-3; the D is unclear. CDR1 is SGDLS, CDR2 YYNGEE, per germline. Trimming took 0 bases from V and 0 from J, leaving 5 bases between them. The CDR3 is 14 residues long. The CDR3 loop is CASSVGVSTDTQYF. The CDR3, as DNA: TGTGCCAGCAGCGTAGGGGTCAGCACAGATACGCAGTATTTT. Together with reference TRBV9 and TRBJ2-3, the CDR3 gives the full variable domain: DSGVTQTPKHLITATGQRVTLRCSPRSGDLSVYWYQQSLDQGLQFLIQYYNGEERAKGNILERFSAQQFPDLHSELNLSSLELGDSALYFCASSVGVSTDTQYFGPGTRLTVL.

The chain has TRBV4-1 and TRBJ2-7; 8 bases are shared with TRBD1. Germline assignment: CDR1 MGHRA and CDR2 YSYEKL. CDR3 length equals 16 residues. With V trimmed by 3 bases and J by 0 bases, 7 bases remained unmatched. CDR3 nucleotide sequence: TGCGCCAGCAGCCAGGGGGACAGGTCCATCTCCTACGAGCAGTACTTC. Protein: CASSQGDRSISYEQYF.

The chain couples TRBV5-4 to TRBJ2-5; D gene unclear. The length of the CDR3 is 14 residues. CDR1 and CDR2 from the germline V gene are SGHNT and YYREEE (reference sequence). Trimming removed 4 bases from V and 2 bases from J, with 12 bases in between. The CDR3 sequence: CASSIPTSQETQYF. CDR3 in DNA: TGTGCCAGCAGCATACCGACAAGTCAAGAGACCCAGTACTTC.

The chain uses TRBV7-9 and TRBJ2-1; D is undetermined. Germline V gene sequence: CDR1 SEHNR, CDR2 FQNEAQ (reference sequence). Trimming pared 4 bases from V and 6 bases from J, leaving 7 bases between. This CDR3 has 12 amino acids. This CDR3 is CASSSTTNEQFF. CDR3 bases: TGTGCCAGCAGCTCAACTACCAATGAGCAGTTCTTC.

The chain carries TRBV30 and TRBJ2-1; possible D gene TRBD2, 6 bases. Germline values: CDR1 GTSNPN, CDR2 SVGIG (reference sequence). This CDR3 is 14 amino acids long. Trimming left V 4 bases short and J 6 bases short, with 16 bases between. CDR3 coding DNA: TGTGCCTGGATCCAGCGGGCCTCAGGCAATGAGCAGTTCTTC. Its translation is CAWIQRASGNEQFF.

This clone was seen once. CDR3 region: CASSVGAGDRAYEQYF. Written as DNA, the CDR3 is TGTGCCAGCAGTGTCGGCGCCGGGGACAGGGCTTACGAGCAGTACTTC. This chain links TRBV2 with TRBJ2-7; 9 positions agree with TRBD1. This CDR3 has 16 amino acids. Germline CDR1 and CDR2: SNHLY and FYNNEI. V lost 4 bases to trimming and J lost 4 bases; unmatched junction nucleotides: 11.

The V gene is TRBV30, the J gene TRBJ1-6; D unclear. The V gene lost 0 bases and the J gene lost 0 bases, with 18 bases spanning the gap. The germline gives CDR1 GTSNPN, CDR2 SVGIG (reference sequence). This CDR3 has 19 residues. In nucleotides, the CDR3 is TGTGCCTGGAGTGTAATTGGGCGTCGCTCGAGCTCCTATAATTCACCCCTCCACTTT. Its protein product is CAWSVIGRRSSSYNSPLHF.

This clone occurred a few times. The chain employs TRBV19 and TRBJ2-2, with D possibly TRBD1 on 6 matching bases. There are 13 residues in the CDR3. Germline V gives CDR1 LNHDA, CDR2 SQIVND (reference sequence). Trimming cost V 5 bases and J 3 bases, with 7 bases left between them. The CDR3 loop reads CASSGQHTGELFF. The CDR3 nucleotides are TGTGCCAGTAGTGGACAGCACACCGGGGAGCTGTTTTTT.

The V call is TRBV18, the J call TRBJ2-1; 8 bases map to TRBD2. Looked up from germline, CDR1 is KGHSH and CDR2 is LQKENI. The J segment lost 7 bases and the V segment lost 4 bases, leaving 12 bases of the junction unmatched. The CDR3 runs 16 residues. CDR3 amino acids: CASSHPGREDLNEQFF. The DNA for the CDR3 is TGTGCCAGCTCACACCCCGGGCGGGAGGACTTAAATGAGCAGTTCTTC.

This clone was counted a few times. V is TRBV7-2 and J is TRBJ1-5; no firm D call. The CDR3 spans 15 residues. V lost 2 bases to trimming and J lost 4 bases, with 12 bases between them. Germline loops: CDR1 SGHTA, CDR2 FQGNSA. CDR3 sequence reads: CASSLTITLNQPQHF. In DNA form, the CDR3 reads TGTGCCAGCAGCTTAACCATCACCCTGAATCAGCCCCAGCATTTT.

J is TRBJ2-7 and V is TRBV5-1; maybe TRBD1 (6 bases). The V end was cut by 7 bases, the J end by 1 base, with 15 bases between. CDR1 is SGHRS, CDR2 YFSETQ, per germline. This CDR3 is built from 14 residues. Written as DNA, the CDR3 is TGCGCCAGCCGCGCGGAGACAGGTTCCTACGAGCAGTACTTC. Its translation: CASRAETGSYEQYF.